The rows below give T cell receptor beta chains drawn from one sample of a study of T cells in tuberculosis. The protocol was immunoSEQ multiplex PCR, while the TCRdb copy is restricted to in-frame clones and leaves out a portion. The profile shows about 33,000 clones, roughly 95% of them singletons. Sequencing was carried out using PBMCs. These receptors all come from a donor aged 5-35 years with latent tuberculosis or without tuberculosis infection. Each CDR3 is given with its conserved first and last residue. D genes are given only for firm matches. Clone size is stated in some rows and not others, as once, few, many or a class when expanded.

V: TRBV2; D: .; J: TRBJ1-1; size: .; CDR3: CASSERGGTEAFF; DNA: TGTGCCAGCAGTGAACGGGGGGGCACTGAAGCTTTCTTT
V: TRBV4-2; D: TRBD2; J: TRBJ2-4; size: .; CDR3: CASSQERGGVSPRKNIQYF; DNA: TGTGCCAGCAGCCAAGAACGGGGGGGGGTAAGCCCTAGGAAAAACATTCAGTACTTC
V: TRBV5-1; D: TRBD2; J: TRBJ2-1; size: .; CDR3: CASSLVAGVNEQFF; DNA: TGCGCCAGCAGCTTGGTAGCGGGAGTCAATGAGCAGTTCTTC
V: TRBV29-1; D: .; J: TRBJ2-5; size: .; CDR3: CSVKGWEETQYF; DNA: TGCAGCGTCAAGGGGTGGGAAGAGACCCAGTACTTC
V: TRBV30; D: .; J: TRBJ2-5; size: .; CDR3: CAWSVGQGKETQYF; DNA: TGTGCCTGGAGTGTAGGGCAGGGGAAAGAGACCCAGTACTTC
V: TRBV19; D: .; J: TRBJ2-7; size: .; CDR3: CASSIFGDSYEQYF; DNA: TGTGCCAGTAGTATCTTCGGGGACTCCTACGAGCAGTACTTC
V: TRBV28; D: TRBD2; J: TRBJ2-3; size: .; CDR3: CASSRGGADTQYF; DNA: TGTGCCAGCTCGCGGGGGGGGGCAGATACGCAGTATTTT
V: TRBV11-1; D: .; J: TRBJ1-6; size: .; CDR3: CASSLPGPGSPLHF; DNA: TGTGCCAGCAGCCTACCAGGGCCCGGTTCACCCCTCCACTTT
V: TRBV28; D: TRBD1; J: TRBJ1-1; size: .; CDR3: CASSSGTGNTEAFF; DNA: TGTGCCAGCAGCTCCGGGACAGGGAACACTGAAGCTTTCTTT
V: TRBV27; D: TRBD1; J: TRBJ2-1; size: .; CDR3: CASTTIEQGHEQFF; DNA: TGTGCCAGCACTACAATCGAACAGGGGCATGAGCAGTTCTTC
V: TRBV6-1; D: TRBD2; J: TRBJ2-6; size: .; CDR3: CASSEVSGGSGANVLTF; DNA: TGTGCCAGCAGTGAAGTTAGCGGGGGCTCTGGGGCCAACGTCCTGACTTTC
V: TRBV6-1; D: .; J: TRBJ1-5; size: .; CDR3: CASSPGRGGEQPQHF; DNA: TGTGCCAGCAGTCCGGGCAGGGGAGGGGAGCAGCCCCAGCATTTT
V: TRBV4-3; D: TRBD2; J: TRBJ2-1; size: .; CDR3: CASSASGADEQFF; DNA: TGCGCCAGCAGCGCAAGCGGGGCGGATGAGCAGTTCTTC
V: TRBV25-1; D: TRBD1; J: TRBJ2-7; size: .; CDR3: CASSELYSDRGGSYEQYF; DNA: TGTGCCAGCAGTGAACTTTATTCGGACAGGGGAGGATCCTACGAGCAGTACTTC
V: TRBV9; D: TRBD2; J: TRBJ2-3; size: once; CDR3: CASSDGTSGGDNTDTQYF; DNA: TGTGCCAGCAGCGATGGGACTAGCGGGGGAGACAACACAGATACGCAGTATTTT
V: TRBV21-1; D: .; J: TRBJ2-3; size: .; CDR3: CASSRTSGRRSSTDTQYF; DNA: TGTGCCAGCAGCCGTACTAGCGGGAGGCGCTCTAGCACAGATACGCAGTATTTT
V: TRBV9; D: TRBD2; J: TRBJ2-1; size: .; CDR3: CASSFPVSGSYNEQFF; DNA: TGTGCCAGCAGCTTCCCGGTTAGCGGGAGCTACAATGAGCAGTTCTTC
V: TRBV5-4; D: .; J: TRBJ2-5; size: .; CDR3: CASRSGETQYF; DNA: TGTGCCAGCAGGAGCGGGGAGACCCAGTACTTC